Listed here are 12 T cell receptor beta chains from one sample, sequenced in a study of T cell responses to AZD1222 COVID-19 vaccine. Profiling relied on immunoSEQ multiplex PCR, and the TCRdb table lists in-frame clones only, not all of them. Of about 140,000 clones in the sample, approximately 90% were seen once. Material: peripheral blood, obtained on day 0 of AZD1222 vaccination. The receptors come from an adult in good health.

The CDR3 is CASSPRATEAFF. CDR3 in DNA: TGTGCCAGCAGCCCCCGGGCCACTGAAGCTTTCTTT. V gene TRBV6-5 combines with J gene TRBJ1-1; no reliable D call. In germline, CDR1 is MNHEY, CDR2 SVGAGI. Trimming shortened V by 6 bases and J by 4 bases, and 9 bases separated the two germline ends. The CDR3 is made up of 12 amino acids.

This clone was recorded once. The chain joins TRBV7-2 to TRBJ2-1; no definite D call. This CDR3 is 13 amino acids long. V lost 4 bases and J 4 bases, leaving 8 bases between the germline ends. Germline V CDR1 and CDR2: SGHTA, FQGNSA. This CDR3 is CASSSIMYNEQFF. The CDR3 bases are TGTGCCAGCAGCTCGATAATGTACAATGAGCAGTTCTTC.

A single count supports this clone. The rearrangement links TRBV7-2 to TRBJ1-2; 9 nucleotides line up with TRBD1. The CDR3 contains 13 residues. V lost 4 bases to trimming and J lost 8 bases; unmatched junction nucleotides: 5. Germline CDR1 and CDR2: SGHTA and FQGNSA. The CDR3 DNA sequence: TGTGCCAGCAGCTGGGACAGGGTGTGGGGCTACACCTTC. Translation gives CASSWDRVWGYTF.

The CDR3 sequence: CASSPPHRANSGANVLTF. In DNA form, the CDR3 reads TGTGCCAGCTCACCACCTCACCGGGCTAACTCTGGGGCCAACGTCCTGACTTTC. V is TRBV18 and J is TRBJ2-6; D not certain. The CDR3 has 18 residues. CDR1 is KGHSH, CDR2 LQKENI, per germline. V was trimmed by 0 bases and J by 0 bases, leaving 12 bases between them.

This rearrangement joins TRBV27 to TRBJ2-3; perhaps TRBD2 as D (5 bases). CDR3 size: 11 residues. Between the trimmed V and J ends, which lost 5 bases and 8 bases, there was a span of 8 bases. CDR1 and CDR2 from the germline V gene are MNHEY and SMNVEV (reference sequence). In nucleotides, the CDR3 is TGTGCCAGCAGTAGGGCGGGTACGCAGTATTTT. Translation: CASSRAGTQYF.

This clone was seen only a few times. The V call is TRBV6-5, the J call TRBJ1-4; 7 bases agree with TRBD1. The CDR3 loop spans 14 amino acids. The V gene's germline CDR1 is MNHEY and CDR2 SVGAGI. With V trimmed by 8 bases and J by 9 bases, 12 bases remained unmatched. CDR3 residues: CASRTLLDRKKLFF. DNA for the CDR3: TGTGCCAGCCGCACCCTCTTGGACAGGAAAAAACTGTTTTTT.

In nucleotides, the CDR3 is TGTGCCAGCAGTACCAGACGAGACAATGAGCAGTTCTTC. The encoded protein is CASSTRRDNEQFF. The gene calls are TRBV6-5 and TRBJ2-1; no clear D. Deletions cut 5 bases from V and 5 bases from J, with 10 bases between. CDR1 and CDR2 from the germline V gene are MNHEY and SVGAGI. CDR3 size: 13 residues.

The genes are TRBV19 and TRBJ1-2, with D uncertain. V gave up 5 bases and J gave up 4 bases, with 11 bases separating them. This CDR3 region has 13 residues. Germline assignment: CDR1 LNHDA and CDR2 SQIVND (reference sequence). The DNA of the CDR3 is TGTGCCAGTAGTGAAGCAGTGACCTATGGCTACACCTTC. It yields the protein CASSEAVTYGYTF. The variable domain in full, with the rest retrieved from reference TRBV19 and TRBJ1-2, is DGGITQSPKYLFRKEGQNVTLSCEQNLNHDAMYWYRQDPGQGLRLIYYSQIVNDFQKGDIAEGYSVSREKKESFPLTVTSAQKNPTAFYLCASSEAVTYGYTFGSGTRLTVV.

The chain couples TRBV6-5 to TRBJ2-1; 8 bases align to TRBD2. CDR1 and CDR2 from the germline V gene are MNHEY and SVGAGI. J gave up 6 bases and V 9 bases, and 7 bases lay outside the gene matches. This CDR3 contains 13 residues. The CDR3 coding sequence is TGTGCCAGTATTAGCGGGGCCCCCAATGAGCAGTTCTTC. This codes for CASISGAPNEQFF.

The chain combines TRBV14 with TRBJ2-7; 13 bases are a match to TRBD2. The V gene end was trimmed by 0 bases and the J gene end by 5 bases; junction bases not matched to a gene: 25. The CDR3 is made up of 23 amino acids. CDR1 SGHDN and CDR2 FVKESK come from the germline V gene. The CDR3 loop reads CASSQEWSGHFFPGLAGRNEQYF. The CDR3 DNA reads TGTGCCAGCAGCCAAGAATGGAGTGGCCACTTTTTCCCGGGACTAGCGGGAAGGAACGAGCAGTACTTC.

The chain combines TRBV12-2 with TRBJ2-7. TRBV12-2 is flagged as a pseudogene. The CDR3 runs 15 residues. This chain's CDR3 is CASRFRRPPQYEQYF. CDR3 DNA: TGTGCAAGTCGCTTTAGGCGTCCTCCCCAGTACGAGCAGTACTTC.

The J gene is TRBJ1-4, the V gene TRBV6-5, with TRBD1 matching 8 bases. This CDR3 is built from 14 residues. Trimming at V came to 7 bases and at J to 7 bases, leaving 8 bases not matched to a gene. CDR1 MNHEY and CDR2 SVGAGI come from the germline V gene. The CDR3 DNA sequence: TGTGCCAGCAACGACAGGGGACGTACTGAAAAACTGTTTTTT. Amino acid sequence: CASNDRGRTEKLFF.